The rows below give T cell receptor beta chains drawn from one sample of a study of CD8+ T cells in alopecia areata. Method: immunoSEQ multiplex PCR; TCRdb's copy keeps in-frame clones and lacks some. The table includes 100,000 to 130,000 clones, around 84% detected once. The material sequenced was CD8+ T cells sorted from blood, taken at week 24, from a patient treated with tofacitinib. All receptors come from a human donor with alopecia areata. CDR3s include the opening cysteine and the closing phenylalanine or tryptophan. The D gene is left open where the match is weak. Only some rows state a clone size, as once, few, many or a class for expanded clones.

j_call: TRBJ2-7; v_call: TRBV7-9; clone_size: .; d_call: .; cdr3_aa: CASSSPGEAYEQYF; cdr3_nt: TGTGCCAGCAGCTCCCCCGGGGAGGCCTACGAGCAGTACTTC
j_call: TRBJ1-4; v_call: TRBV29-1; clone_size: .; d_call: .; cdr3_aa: CSVPSADRSPKLFF; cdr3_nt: TGCAGCGTTCCCTCAGCAGACCGAAGCCCAAAACTGTTTTTT
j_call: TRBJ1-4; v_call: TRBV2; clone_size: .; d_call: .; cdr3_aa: CASSDGSTNEKLFF; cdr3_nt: TGTGCCAGCAGTGACGGTAGTACTAATGAAAAACTGTTTTTT
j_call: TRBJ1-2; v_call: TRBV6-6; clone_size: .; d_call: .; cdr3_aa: CASSADTGSYGYTF; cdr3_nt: TGTGCCAGCAGTGCCGACACAGGGTCCTATGGCTACACCTTC
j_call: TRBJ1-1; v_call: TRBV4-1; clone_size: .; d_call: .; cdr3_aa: CASSRPPGRRNTEAFF; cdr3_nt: TGCGCCAGCAGCCGGCCACCGGGACGGAGAAACACTGAAGCTTTCTTT
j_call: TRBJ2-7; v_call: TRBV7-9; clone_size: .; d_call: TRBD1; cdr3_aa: CASSPPQGANEQYF; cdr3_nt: TGTGCCAGCAGCCCCCCCCAGGGGGCCAACGAGCAGTACTTC
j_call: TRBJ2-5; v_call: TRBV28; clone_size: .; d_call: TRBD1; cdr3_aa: CASSRNDRVETQYF; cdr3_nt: TGTGCCAGCAGCCGGAATGACAGGGTGGAGACCCAGTACTTC
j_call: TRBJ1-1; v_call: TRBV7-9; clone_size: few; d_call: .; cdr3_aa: CASSLVGRGGTEAFF; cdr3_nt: TGTGCCAGCAGCTTAGTTGGGCGAGGAGGCACTGAAGCTTTCTTT
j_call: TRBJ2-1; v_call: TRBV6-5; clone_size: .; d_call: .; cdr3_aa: CASSYSRSGSNEQFF; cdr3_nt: TGTGCCAGCAGTTACTCGCGCTCCGGGAGCAATGAGCAGTTCTTC
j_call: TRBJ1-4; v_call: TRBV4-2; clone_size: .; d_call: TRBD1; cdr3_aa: CASSQDRGPYEKLFF; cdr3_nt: TGTGCCAGCAGCCAGGACAGGGGCCCTTATGAAAAACTGTTTTTT
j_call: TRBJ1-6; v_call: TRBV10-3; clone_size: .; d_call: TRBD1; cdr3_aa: CAIRHGTGNYNSPLHF; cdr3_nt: TGTGCCATCAGGCACGGGACAGGGAACTATAATTCACCCCTCCACTTT
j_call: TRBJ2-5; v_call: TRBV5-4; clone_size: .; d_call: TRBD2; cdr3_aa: CASSLGDYMETQYF; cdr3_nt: TGTGCCAGCAGCTTGGGGGACTACATGGAGACCCAGTACTTC
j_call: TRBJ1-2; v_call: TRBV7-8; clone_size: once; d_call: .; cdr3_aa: CASSLGVGQGYTF; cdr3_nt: TGTGCCAGCAGCTTAGGAGTAGGGCAAGGCTACACCTTC
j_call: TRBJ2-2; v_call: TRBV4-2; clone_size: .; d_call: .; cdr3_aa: CASSQDIENTGELFF; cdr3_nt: TGTGCCAGCAGCCAAGATATTGAGAACACCGGGGAGCTGTTTTTT
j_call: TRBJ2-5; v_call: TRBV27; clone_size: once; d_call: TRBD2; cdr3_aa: CASSLRSGGETQYF; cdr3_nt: TGTGCCAGCAGTTTACGTAGCGGGGGGGAGACCCAGTACTTC
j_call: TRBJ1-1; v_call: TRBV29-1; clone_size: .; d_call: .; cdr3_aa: CSVIMGNTEAFF; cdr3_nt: TGCAGCGTCATTATGGGGAACACTGAAGCTTTCTTT
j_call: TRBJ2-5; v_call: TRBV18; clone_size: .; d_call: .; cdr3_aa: CASSPEETQYF; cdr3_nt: TGTGCCAGCTCACCAGAGGAGACCCAGTACTTC
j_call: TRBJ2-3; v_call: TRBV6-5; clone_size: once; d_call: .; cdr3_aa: CASSYRQNTDTQYF; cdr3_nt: TGTGCCAGCAGTTATCGGCAGAACACAGATACGCAGTATTTT
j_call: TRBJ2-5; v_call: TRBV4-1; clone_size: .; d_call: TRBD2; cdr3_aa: CASSQYTGGQETQYF; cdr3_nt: TGCGCCAGCAGCCAATACACGGGGGGCCAAGAGACCCAGTACTTC
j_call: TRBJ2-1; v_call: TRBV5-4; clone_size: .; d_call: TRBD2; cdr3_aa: CASSPSGLAGYNEQFF; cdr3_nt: TGTGCCAGCAGCCCCTCGGGACTAGCAGGTTACAATGAGCAGTTCTTC
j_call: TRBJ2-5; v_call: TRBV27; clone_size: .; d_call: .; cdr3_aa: CASSLQGFDIEIQYF; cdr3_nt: TGTGCCAGCAGTCTACAGGGTTTTGACATTGAGATCCAGTACTTC
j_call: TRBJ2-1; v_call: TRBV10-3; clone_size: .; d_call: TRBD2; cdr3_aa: CAISESTGTSGHNEQFF; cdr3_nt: TGTGCCATCAGTGAGTCGACAGGGACTAGCGGTCACAATGAGCAGTTCTTC
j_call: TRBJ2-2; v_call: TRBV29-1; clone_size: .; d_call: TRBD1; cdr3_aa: CSVDRGWNTGELFF; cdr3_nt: TGCAGCGTGGACAGGGGGTGGAACACCGGGGAGCTGTTTTTT
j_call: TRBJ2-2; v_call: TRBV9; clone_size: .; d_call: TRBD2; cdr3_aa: CASRGGLATGELFF; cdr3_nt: TGTGCCAGCCGCGGGGGTCTAGCCACCGGGGAGCTGTTTTTT
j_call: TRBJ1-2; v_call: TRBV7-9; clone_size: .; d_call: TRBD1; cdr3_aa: CASSLGQGNYGYTF; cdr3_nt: TGTGCCAGCAGCTTAGGACAGGGGAACTATGGCTACACCTTC
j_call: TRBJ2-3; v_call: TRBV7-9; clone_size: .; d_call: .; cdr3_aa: CASSRKGDTQYF; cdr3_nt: TGTGCCAGCAGCCGAAAGGGGGATACGCAGTATTTT
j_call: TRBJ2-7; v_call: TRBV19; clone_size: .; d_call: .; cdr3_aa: CASSPDRGNEQYF; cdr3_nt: TGTGCCAGTAGTCCCGATAGGGGGAACGAGCAGTACTTC
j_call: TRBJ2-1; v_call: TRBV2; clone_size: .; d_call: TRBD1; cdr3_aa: CASSESTGGLAEQFF; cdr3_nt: TGTGCCAGCAGTGAAAGTACAGGGGGCTTGGCTGAGCAGTTCTTC
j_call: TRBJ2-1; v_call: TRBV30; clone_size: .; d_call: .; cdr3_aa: CAWSGGAEQFF; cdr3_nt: TGTGCCTGGAGTGGGGGGGCTGAGCAGTTCTTC
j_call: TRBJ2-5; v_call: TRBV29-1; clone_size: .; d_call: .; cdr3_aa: CSVIYRDGGETQYF; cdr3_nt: TGCAGCGTAATTTACAGGGACGGAGGAGAGACCCAGTACTTC
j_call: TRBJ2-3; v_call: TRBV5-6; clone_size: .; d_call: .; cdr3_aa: CASSRGGLPDTQYF; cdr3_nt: TGTGCCAGCAGCAGGGGGGGCCTCCCAGATACGCAGTATTTT
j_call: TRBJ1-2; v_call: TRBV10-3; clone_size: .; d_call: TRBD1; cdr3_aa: CAISPPGVRQGGYTF; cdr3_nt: TGTGCCATCAGCCCCCCAGGGGTGAGACAGGGGGGCTACACCTTC
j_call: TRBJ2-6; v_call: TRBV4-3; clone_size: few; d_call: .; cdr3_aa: CASSQEEGTGANVLTF; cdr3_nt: TGCGCCAGCAGCCAAGAGGAAGGCACTGGGGCCAACGTCCTGACTTTC
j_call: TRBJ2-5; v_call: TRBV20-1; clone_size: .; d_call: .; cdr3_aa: CSALAETQYF; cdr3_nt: TGCAGTGCGCTAGCGGAGACCCAGTACTTC
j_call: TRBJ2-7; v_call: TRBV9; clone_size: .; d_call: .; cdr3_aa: CASSTSPDEQYF; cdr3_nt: TGTGCCAGCAGCACTTCGCCCGACGAGCAGTACTTC
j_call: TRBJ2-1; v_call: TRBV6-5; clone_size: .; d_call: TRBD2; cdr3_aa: CASSYIGTKKNEQFF; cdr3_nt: TGTGCCAGCAGTTACATCGGGACTAAAAAGAATGAGCAGTTCTTC
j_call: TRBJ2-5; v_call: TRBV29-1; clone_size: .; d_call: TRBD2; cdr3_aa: CSVVGLAGKETQYF; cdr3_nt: TGCAGCGTTGTTGGGTTAGCGGGGAAAGAGACCCAGTACTTC
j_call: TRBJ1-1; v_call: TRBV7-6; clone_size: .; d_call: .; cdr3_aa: CASSEGGNTEAFF; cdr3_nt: TGTGCCAGCAGCGAGGGGGGTAACACTGAAGCTTTCTTT
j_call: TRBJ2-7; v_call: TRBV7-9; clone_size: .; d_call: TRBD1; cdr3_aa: CASSNRDRKSYEQYF; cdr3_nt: TGTGCCAGCAGCAACCGGGACAGGAAGTCCTACGAGCAGTACTTC
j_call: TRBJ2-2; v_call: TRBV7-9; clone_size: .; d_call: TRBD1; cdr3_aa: CASSPGQGGGDRVTGELFF; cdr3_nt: TGTGCCAGCAGCCCTGGACAGGGTGGAGGTGATCGTGTGACCGGGGAGCTGTTTTTT
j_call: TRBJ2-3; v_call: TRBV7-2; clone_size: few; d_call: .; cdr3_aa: CASSQSGFNTDTQYF; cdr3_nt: TGTGCCAGCAGCCAGAGCGGGTTCAACACAGATACGCAGTATTTT
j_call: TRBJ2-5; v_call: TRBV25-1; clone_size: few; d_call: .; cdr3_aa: CASSESIGTYQETQYF; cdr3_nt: TGTGCCAGCAGTGAATCGATTGGGACATATCAAGAGACCCAGTACTTC
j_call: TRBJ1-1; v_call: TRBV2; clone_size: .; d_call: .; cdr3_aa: CAPLVGTEAFF; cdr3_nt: TGTGCCCCCCTCGTAGGCACTGAAGCTTTCTTT
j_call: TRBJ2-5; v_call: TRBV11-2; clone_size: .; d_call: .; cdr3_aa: CASSRTAVQETQYF; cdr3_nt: TGTGCCAGCAGCCGGACAGCGGTTCAAGAGACCCAGTACTTC
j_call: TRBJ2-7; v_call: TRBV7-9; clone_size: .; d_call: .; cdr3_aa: CASSLEGGREQYF; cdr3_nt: TGTGCCAGCAGCTTAGAGGGGGGGCGTGAGCAGTACTTC
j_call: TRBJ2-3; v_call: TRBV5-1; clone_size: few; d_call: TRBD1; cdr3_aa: CASREGQGTDTQYF; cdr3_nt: TGCGCCAGCAGGGAGGGACAGGGCACAGATACGCAGTATTTT
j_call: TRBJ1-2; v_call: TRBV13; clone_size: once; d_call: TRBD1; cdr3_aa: CASSSGQGAKLIYGYTF; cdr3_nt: TGTGCCAGCAGCTCCGGACAGGGGGCAAAGCTTATCTATGGCTACACCTTC
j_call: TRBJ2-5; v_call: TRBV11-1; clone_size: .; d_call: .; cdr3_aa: CASSLGAGTQYF; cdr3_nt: TGTGCCAGCAGCTTAGGGGCGGGGACCCAGTACTTC
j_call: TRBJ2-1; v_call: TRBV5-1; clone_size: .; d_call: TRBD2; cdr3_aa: CASSLRVAGGPSDEQFF; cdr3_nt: TGCGCCAGCAGCTTGCGGGTAGCGGGGGGGCCAAGCGATGAGCAGTTCTTC
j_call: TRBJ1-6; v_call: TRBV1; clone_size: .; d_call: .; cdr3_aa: CTSSQDFLEYPNSPLHF; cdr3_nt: TGCACCAGCAGCCAAGACTTCCTTGAGTATCCTAATTCACCCCTCCACTTT
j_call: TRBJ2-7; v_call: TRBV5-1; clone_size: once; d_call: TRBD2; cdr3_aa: CASSFREAPYEQYF; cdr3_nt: TGCGCCAGCAGCTTCCGGGAGGCCCCCTACGAGCAGTACTTC
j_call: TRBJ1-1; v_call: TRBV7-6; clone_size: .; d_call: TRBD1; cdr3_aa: CASSFTGGTEAFF; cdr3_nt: TGTGCCAGCAGCTTCACAGGGGGCACTGAAGCTTTCTTT
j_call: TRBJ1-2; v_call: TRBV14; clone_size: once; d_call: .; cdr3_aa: CASSQADSVYGYTF; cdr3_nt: TGTGCCAGCAGCCAAGCGGACAGTGTGTATGGCTACACCTTC
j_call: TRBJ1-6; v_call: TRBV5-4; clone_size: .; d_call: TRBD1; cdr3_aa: CASRTGPPSSYNSPLHF; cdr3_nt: TGTGCCAGCCGGACAGGCCCACCATCCTCCTATAATTCACCCCTCCACTTT
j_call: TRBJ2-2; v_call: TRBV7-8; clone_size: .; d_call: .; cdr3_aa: CASSPFPDTGELFF; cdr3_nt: TGTGCCAGCAGCCCCTTCCCGGACACCGGGGAGCTGTTTTTT
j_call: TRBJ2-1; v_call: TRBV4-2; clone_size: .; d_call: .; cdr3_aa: CASSQMRTERNEQFF; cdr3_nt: TGTGCCAGCAGCCAAATGAGGACCGAGAGGAATGAGCAGTTCTTC